These 2 T cell receptor beta chains were sequenced from one sample in a study of human T cells and chemical hapten exposure. Indicated time point: patch test 2, 6 weeks after DPC sensitization. Noted treatment: therapeutic diphenylcyclopropenone sensitization with weekly scalp DPC. TCRdb redid the calling of the RACE reads with MiXCR, one entry per CDR3 protein. The sample yields about 85,000 distinct CDR3 sequences, 9.5% to 13% seen once. This specimen consisted of whole blood, obtained in connection with sensitization to the hapten diphenylcyclopropenone (DPC). These TCRs come from a young man with alopecia areata. Some clones in this sample may be carry-over from other donors' samples.

The CDR3 here is CASSPTAAYEQYF. CDR3 coding DNA: TGTGCCAGCAGTCCGACAGCCGCCTACGAGCAGTACTTC. The rearrangement links TRBV9 to TRBJ2-7; TRBD1 is a possible D gene (5 bases). This CDR3 comprises 13 residues. Germline lookup yields CDR1 SGDLS and CDR2 YYNGEE. V lost 5 bases, J lost 2 bases, and 11 bases lay in between.

J is TRBJ1-1 and V is TRBV21-1; TRBD1 was called by the table and not checked on the DNA. TRBV21-1 is reported as a pseudogene. The CDR3 loop spans 17 amino acids. In DNA, the CDR3 is TGTGCCAGCAGCTCCCTGGGACAGGGCATTGGGGACACTGAAGCTTTCTTT. Amino acid sequence: CASSSLGQGIGDTEAFF.